These 12 T cell receptor beta chains came from one sample sequenced in a study of neurological immune-mediated disorders (dated by TCRdb to between 2017 and 2020). To prepare the library, 5' RACE was applied. Sequencing took place on an Illumina HiSeq 2500. TCRdb handled the public reads itself, with Q25 trimming in fastp and clone calling in MiXCR, and kept productive beta chains. Every distinct CDR3 protein forms one entry, paired with its most common genes and DNA. The sample records approximately 40,000 distinct CDR3 sequences, roughly 15% of which are singletons. The ten largest account for approximately 4% of the sample. Input material: CD4+ T cells from blood. Receptors originate from a woman aged 60-75 years with HTLV-1-associated myelopathy (HAM/TSP).

This clonotype has a count of ten or more. This chain uses TRBV20-1 with TRBJ1-1, with TRBD1 as a possible D gene (6 bases). With 5 bases removed from V and 6 bases from J, the gap between germline ends came to 22 bases. The CDR3 is made up of 15 amino acids. Looked up from germline, CDR1 is DFQATT and CDR2 is SNEGSKA (reference sequence). Here the CDR3 DNA reads TGCAGTGCTCCGGCCTTACAGGGTTTCACGGCTGAAGCTTTCTTT. Its protein product is CSAPALQGFTAEAFF.

This clonotype was counted at least ten times. The chain is built from TRBV7-8 and TRBJ2-7; D might be TRBD1 or TRBD2, each matching 6 bases. The V end was cut by 4 bases, the J end by 5 bases, with 18 bases between. This CDR3 region has 15 residues. Germline loops: CDR1 SGHVS, CDR2 FQNEAQ. The CDR3 DNA sequence: TGTGCCAGCAGCTCCCACTCCGTTAGGGGGGACGAGCAGTACTTC. Amino acids: CASSSHSVRGDEQYF.

This chain connects TRBV27 to TRBJ2-1, with 11 positions matching TRBD2. CDR3 length: 19 amino acids. Trimming removed 4 bases from V and 2 bases from J; junction bases left unmatched: 13. Looked up from germline, CDR1 is MNHEY and CDR2 is SMNVEV (reference sequence). CDR3 bases: TGTGCCAGCAGTTCCCTTCGCCTAGCGGGGGGTTACACCTACAATGAGCAGTTCTTC. It yields the protein CASSSLRLAGGYTYNEQFF.

This clonotype was counted at least ten times. V is TRBV5-1 and J is TRBJ2-3; 12 bases match TRBD2. V trimming: 5 bases; J trimming: 5 bases; junction bases outside the gene matches: 6. The CDR3 has 15 amino acids. Germline V gene lookup returns CDR1 SGHRS and CDR2 YFSETQ. The CDR3 nucleotides are TGCGCCAGCAGTCGTGGACTAGCGGGGATAGATACGCAGTATTTT. Its protein product is CASSRGLAGIDTQYF.

The chain carries TRBV5-1 and TRBJ1-1; 8 bases agree with TRBD1. Unmatched junction bases numbered 6, after V lost 2 bases and J lost 9 bases. This CDR3 is 13 amino acids long. Per germline, CDR1 SGHRS and CDR2 YFSETQ. The CDR3: CASSFTGGDKAFF. The CDR3 DNA reads TGCGCCAGCAGCTTTACAGGGGGGGATAAAGCTTTCTTT.

This clonotype showed up many times. The chain has TRBV3-1 and TRBJ1-1, with D unclear. The germline CDR1 and CDR2 sequences are LGHDT and YNNKEL (reference sequence). The CDR3 has 12 residues. The V and J ends lost 7 bases and 1 base respectively, with 7 bases between them. CDR3 region: CASISRNTEAFF. The CDR3 coding sequence is TGTGCCAGCATTAGCAGGAACACTGAAGCTTTCTTT.

By frequency in the sample, this clonotype is medium-sized. The chain links TRBV5-1 to TRBJ1-1; 10 positions agree with TRBD1. This CDR3 is built from 14 residues. Trimming at V came to 5 bases and at J to 3 bases, leaving 4 bases not matched to a gene. Germline V gives CDR1 SGHRS, CDR2 YFSETQ. CDR3 nucleotides: TGCGCCAGCAGACTCGGACAGGGGGACACTGAAGCTTTCTTT. Amino acids: CASRLGQGDTEAFF.

This clonotype was counted many times. The J gene is TRBJ2-7, the V gene TRBV20-1, with D perhaps matching TRBD2 (6 bases). The CDR3 is 11 residues long. Germline CDR1 reads DFQATT; CDR2 reads SNEGSKA (reference sequence). V was clipped by 3 bases and J by 4 bases, with 7 bases between them. CDR3 region: CSARTSYEQYF. The CDR3 DNA follows: TGCAGTGCTAGGACTAGTTACGAGCAGTACTTC.

This clonotype has ten or more counts. The rearrangement joins TRBV20-1 to TRBJ2-1; 11 bases are shared with TRBD1. J gave up 8 bases and V 6 bases, and 12 bases lay outside the gene matches. Germline loops: CDR1 DFQATT, CDR2 SNEGSKA (reference sequence). The CDR3 runs 15 residues. The CDR3 region has the DNA TGCAGTGCGGACAAGACGGGACAGGGGGTATATGAGCAGTTCTTC. Its translation is CSADKTGQGVYEQFF.

This clonotype came up many times. The chain carries TRBV5-1 and TRBJ2-2; possible D gene TRBD2, 7 bases. The V and J ends lost 0 bases and 6 bases respectively, with 12 bases between them. The CDR3 is 15 amino acids. The germline gives CDR1 SGHRS, CDR2 YFSETQ. The CDR3 loop is CASSLDGGPPGELFF. The DNA for the CDR3 is TGCGCCAGCAGCTTGGACGGGGGGCCGCCCGGGGAGCTGTTTTTT.

Details on this clonotype: The junction departs from the called germline gene at one end, perhaps through a read error. V usage is TRBV5-1 and J usage is TRBJ2-3; possible D gene TRBD1, 5 bases. Germline V gene lookup returns CDR1 SGHRS and CDR2 YFSETQ. This CDR3 is built from 15 residues. CDR3 DNA sequence: TGCGCTAGCAGCGCGATAGGGGCCGACACAGATACGCAGTATTTT. Protein sequence: CASSAIGADTDTQYF. The variable domain in full, with the rest retrieved from reference TRBV5-1 and TRBJ2-3, is KAGVTQTPRYLIKTRGQQVTLSCSPISGHRSVSWYQQTPGQGLQFLFEYFSETQRNKGNFPGRFSGRQFSNSRSEMNVSTLELGDSALYLCASSAIGADTDTQYFGPGTRLTVL.

This clonotype was detected a few times. J is TRBJ1-2 and V is TRBV20-1, with D uncertain. Deletions cut 6 bases from V and 5 bases from J, with 19 bases between. This CDR3 comprises 14 residues. Per the germline V gene, CDR1 is DFQATT and CDR2 is SNEGSKA (reference sequence). The CDR3 here is CSAHNLDGGYGYTF. In DNA form, the CDR3 reads TGCAGTGCCCACAACCTTGACGGTGGGTATGGCTACACCTTC.